This entry lists 15 T cell receptor beta chains sequenced from one sample in a study of response to subunit inactivated influenza vaccine. TCRdb processed the RT-PCR reads anew with MiXCR; each CDR3 protein has one entry. Of around 750,000 distinct CDR3 sequences listed, about 20% are singletons. Source: PBMCs from blood, taken roughly 5 days after vaccination. These receptors were taken from a man aged 50-59 years who received an inactivated influenza vaccine.

The V call is TRBV12-3 or TRBV12-4, the J call TRBJ2-2; 14 nucleotides match TRBD2. With 5 bases clipped from V and 5 bases from J, the junction kept 4 bases outside the gene matches. This CDR3 has 16 amino acids. The CDR3 coding sequence is TGTGCCAGCAGTCCTCGGACTAGCGGGAGGACCGGGGAGCTGTTTTTT. Its protein is CASSPRTSGRTGELFF.

The gene calls are TRBV6-2 or TRBV6-3 and TRBJ2-7; D perhaps matches TRBD1 (6 bases). V lost 0 bases to trimming and J lost 3 bases, with 15 bases between them. From germline, CDR1 is MNHEY and CDR2 SVGEGT. CDR3 length: 16 amino acids. Here the CDR3 reads CASSYSIDRNHYEQYF. CDR3 nucleotides: TGTGCCAGCAGTTACTCTATCGACAGGAACCACTACGAGCAGTACTTC.

This clonotype was picked up many times. J is TRBJ2-1 and V is TRBV12-3 or TRBV12-4, with D hard to call. The CDR3 covers 13 residues. V lost 5 bases and J lost 4, with 9 bases in between. CDR3 sequence: CASSPGLYNEQFF. The DNA for the CDR3 is TGTGCCAGCAGTCCTGGTCTATACAATGAGCAGTTCTTC.

This chain joins TRBV6-5 and TRBJ2-7, with D perhaps given as TRBD1 or TRBD2 (7 bases each). The CDR3 has 16 amino acids. Germline CDR1 reads MNHEY; CDR2 reads SVGAGI. The ends were cut back, 2 bases at V and 3 bases at J, with 17 bases in the middle. The CDR3 loop reads CASSYPRGGLNYEQYF. DNA of the CDR3: TGTGCCAGCAGTTACCCCAGGGGGGGACTGAACTACGAGCAGTACTTC.

The table lists this clonotype with a few counts. This chain connects TRBV15 to TRBJ2-1; D unresolved. Per germline, CDR1 LNHNV and CDR2 YYDKDF (reference sequence). CDR3 length equals 12 residues. V lost 0 bases to trimming and J lost 10 bases, with 7 bases between them. The CDR3 DNA reads as TGTGCCACCAGCAGAGAAGACTTGGAGCAGTTCTTC. It specifies CATSREDLEQFF.

This clonotype has more than one count but fewer than ten. The rearrangement uses TRBV18 and TRBJ1-6; a weak D match, TRBD1 (6 bases). The CDR3 is 14 residues long. The germline V and J ends were trimmed by 2 bases and 11 bases, with 13 bases remaining between them. Germline CDR1 is KGHSH and CDR2 is LQKENI. In DNA form, the CDR3 reads TGTGCCAGCTCACCAGGCCAGGGGAGTCCACCCCTCCACTTT. Its translation: CASSPGQGSPPLHF.

A word on this clonotype: A read error may explain this, as a much larger clone is one base away. In DNA, the CDR3 is TGTGCCACCAGCAGAGAACAAATCAGCCAGCCCCACCATTTT. Amino acids: CATSREQISQPHHF. The chain links TRBV15 to TRBJ1-5; D call uncertain. The germline gives CDR1 LNHNV, CDR2 YYDKDF (reference sequence). This CDR3 spans 14 amino acids. The full variable domain, in which reference TRBV15 and TRBJ1-5 provide the parts outside the CDR3, is DAMVIQNPRYQVTQFGKPVTLSCSQTLNHNVMYWYQQKSSQAPKLLFHYYDKDFNNEADTPDNFQSRRPNTSFCFLDIRSPGLGDTAMYLCATSREQISQPHHFGDGTRLSIL.

The rearrangement joins TRBV7-9 to TRBJ1-1; weak D call: TRBD1 (6 bases). Per the germline V gene, CDR1 is SEHNR and CDR2 is FQNEAQ (reference sequence). This CDR3 contains 15 residues. The V end lost 2 bases, the J end lost 5 bases, and 15 bases lay between the germline ends. In DNA, the CDR3 is TGTGCCAGCAGCTTATTTCCAGGGGTCAGGACTGAAGCTTTCTTT. Translating it yields CASSLFPGVRTEAFF.

The chain recombines TRBV29-1 with TRBJ2-1; D ambiguous. CDR1 SQVTM and CDR2 ANQGSEA come from the germline V gene. CDR3 size: 14 residues. V shed 1 base and J shed 1 base, with 8 bases lying between them. DNA of the CDR3: TGCAGCGTTGAAGGCTCCAGATCCTACAATGAGCAGTTCTTC. Residues: CSVEGSRSYNEQFF.

J is TRBJ2-1 and V is TRBV6-2 or TRBV6-3; TRBD2 aligns across 8 bases. Germline loops: CDR1 MNHEY, CDR2 SVGEGT. This CDR3 spans 14 amino acids. J was trimmed by 8 bases and V by 7 bases; bases with no gene match: 10. For the CDR3, the DNA is TGTGCCAGCATACCCAGCGGGAGAAAATATGAGCAGTTCTTC. Amino acids: CASIPSGRKYEQFF.

This CDR3 is CSALKGLAGGGEQFF. CDR3 nucleotide sequence: TGCAGCGCCCTGAAGGGACTAGCGGGAGGTGGTGAGCAGTTCTTC. This chain links TRBV29-1 with TRBJ2-1; 15 nucleotides line up with TRBD2. There are 15 residues in the CDR3. Germline V lookup: CDR1 SQVTM, CDR2 ANQGSEA. After removal of 7 bases from V and 9 bases from J, the junction contained 10 bases not matched to a gene.

The CDR3 here is CASSPNRWGETQYF. The CDR3 DNA is TGTGCCAGCAGTCCCAACCGCTGGGGAGAGACCCAGTACTTC. The chain employs TRBV27 and TRBJ2-5; D is ambiguous. V lost 5 bases and J 4 bases, leaving 14 bases between the germline ends. In germline, CDR1 is MNHEY, CDR2 SMNVEV (reference sequence). The CDR3 runs 14 residues.

The chain recombines TRBV30 with TRBJ2-2, with 8 positions matching TRBD1. V trimming: 5 bases; J trimming: 6 bases; junction bases outside the gene matches: 2. CDR3 size: 12 residues. Germline CDR1 and CDR2: GTSNPN and SVGIG (reference sequence). In DNA, the CDR3 is TGTGCCTGGGGACAGGGCCCCGGGGAGCTGTTTTTT. Translation gives CAWGQGPGELFF. The full variable domain, completed using reference TRBV30 and TRBJ2-2, is SQTIHQWPATLVQPVGSPLSLECTVEGTSNPNLYWYRQAAGRGLQLLFYSVGIGQISSEVPQNLSASRPQDRQFILSSKKLLLSDSGFYLCAWGQGPGELFFGEGSRLTVL.

The chain combines TRBV20-1 with TRBJ2-7, with D perhaps being TRBD1 or TRBD2 (7 bases each). This CDR3 spans 14 amino acids. The germline CDR1 and CDR2 sequences are DFQATT and SNEGSKA (reference sequence). Deletions cut 6 bases from V and 0 bases from J, with 15 bases between. The CDR3 DNA sequence: TGCAGTGCCAGGGGGGGGGAAAGCTCCTACGAGCAGTACTTC. Translation gives CSARGGESSYEQYF.

This clonotype appeared a few times. This chain joins TRBV7-8 and TRBJ2-3; 11 nucleotides agree with TRBD2. Trimming took 3 bases from V and 2 from J; bases not matched to a gene: 4. CDR1 and CDR2 from the germline V gene are SGHVS and FQNEAQ. The CDR3 is 16 amino acids. This chain's CDR3 is CASSFTSGGYTDTQYF. DNA for the CDR3: TGTGCCAGCAGCTTTACTAGCGGGGGTTACACAGATACGCAGTATTTT.